The 10 T cell receptor beta chains below were found in one sample sequenced in a study of response to subunit inactivated influenza vaccine (dated by TCRdb to the late 2010s). The time point tag for this specimen amounts to: around 47 days after influenza vaccine administration. Libraries were made using RT-PCR. Sequencer: Illumina HiSeq 2500. TCRdb trimmed the raw reads at Q25, called clones with MiXCR and kept productive beta chains. Each entry is one CDR3 protein sequence, shown with its most common DNA and genes. This sample holds about 160,000 distinct CDR3 sequences; roughly 11% were observed only once. The ten biggest clones cover roughly 12% of the sample. The material was non-naive T cells sorted from PBMCs, obtained roughly 45 days after vaccination. This sample's cell subset or site label indicates: memory T cell fraction. The receptors here all came from a man in his fifties or sixties who received an inactivated influenza vaccine. Donor details come from another sample of the same person, matched by shared clones.

The chain combines TRBV28 with TRBJ2-7; D possibly corresponds to TRBD1 (6 bases). Germline-derived CDR1 and CDR2 are MDHEN and SYDVKM. V lost 6 bases, J lost 1 base, and 10 bases lay in between. This CDR3 spans 13 amino acids. CDR3 residues: CASRTGHSYEQYF. CDR3 DNA sequence: TGTGCCAGCAGGACAGGCCATTCCTACGAGCAGTACTTC.

The table lists this clonotype with many counts. The V gene is TRBV28, the J gene TRBJ1-4; D is unclear. The CDR3 runs 13 residues. In germline, CDR1 is MDHEN, CDR2 SYDVKM. The V and J ends lost 5 bases and 6 bases respectively, with 10 bases between them. Written as DNA, the CDR3 is TGTGCCAGCAGTCCCTTCGATTATGAAAAACTGTTTTTT. Its protein is CASSPFDYEKLFF.

This clonotype was counted a few times. The V call is TRBV27, the J call TRBJ1-2; 9 nucleotides agree with TRBD1. The length of the CDR3 is 14 residues. The germline V gene encodes CDR1 MNHEY and CDR2 SMNVEV (reference sequence). V dropped 4 bases and J dropped 8; count of bases not matched to a gene: 8. The chain's CDR3 is CASSYGDRAGGYTF. The CDR3 coding sequence is TGTGCCAGCAGTTACGGGGACAGGGCGGGCGGCTACACCTTC.

This clonotype was observed a handful of times. V and J are TRBV3-1 and TRBJ2-5, with D uncertain. The V gene lost 7 bases and the J gene lost 1 base, with 10 bases spanning the gap. Germline-derived CDR1 and CDR2 are LGHDT and YNNKEL (reference sequence). The CDR3 spans 13 residues. CDR3 nucleotide sequence: TGTGCCAGCACCAGCAGTTTCCAAGAGACCCAGTACTTC. Its translation: CASTSSFQETQYF.

In its sample, this clonotype was seen many times. The chain is built from TRBV12-3 or TRBV12-4 and TRBJ2-7; 9 positions match TRBD2. The CDR3 covers 14 residues. Trimming at V came to 7 bases and at J to 3 bases, leaving 7 bases not matched to a gene. The CDR3 DNA follows: TGTGCCAGCAAACCTAGCGGGACACTCTACGAGCAGTACTTC. Translating gives CASKPSGTLYEQYF.

At least ten counts were recorded for this clonotype. J is TRBJ2-1 and V is TRBV19, with 7 bases fitting TRBD2. The trim removed 4 bases at V and 0 bases at J, leaving 3 bases unmatched. The germline V gene has CDR1 LNHDA and CDR2 SQIVND (reference sequence). The CDR3 has 15 amino acids. This CDR3 reads CASSRGGSSYNEQFF. The CDR3 DNA is TGTGCCAGTAGTAGGGGGGGGAGCTCCTACAATGAGCAGTTCTTC.

This clonotype was counted ten times or more. The chain links TRBV20-1 to TRBJ2-1; perhaps TRBD2 as D (5 bases). Germline CDR1 reads DFQATT; CDR2 reads SNEGSKA (reference sequence). This CDR3 has 14 amino acids. Trimming left V 2 bases short and J 6 bases short, with 14 bases between. The CDR3 DNA sequence: TGCAGTGCTAGATACGGATCACTAGGCAATGAGCAGTTCTTC. Its protein product is CSARYGSLGNEQFF.

This clonotype was seen more than once but under ten times. CDR3: CSADRWPKNIQYF. The CDR3 DNA reads as TGCAGTGCTGATCGATGGCCTAAAAACATTCAGTACTTC. The chain uses TRBV20-1 and TRBJ2-4; unclear D gene. This CDR3 is 13 amino acids long. V shed 5 bases and J shed 4 bases, with 12 bases lying between them. The germline CDR1 and CDR2 sequences are DFQATT and SNEGSKA (reference sequence).

The table lists this clonotype with a few counts. This sequence joins TRBV20-1 and TRBJ1-5; 9 nucleotides line up with TRBD1. The CDR3 length is 15 residues. V shed 1 base and J 6 bases; nucleotides not matched to a gene: 7. Germline V gene lookup returns CDR1 DFQATT and CDR2 SNEGSKA (reference sequence). The CDR3 bases are TGCAGTGCTAGAGCCGGGACAGGGTCAGGTCAGCCCCAGCATTTT. It is translated as CSARAGTGSGQPQHF.

V gene TRBV7-2 combines with J gene TRBJ1-1, with unresolved D. The CDR3 totals 13 residues. V was cut by 5 bases and J by 1 base, with 8 bases left in between. Per germline, CDR1 SGHTA and CDR2 FQGNSA. The CDR3 reads CASSPQKNTEAFF. CDR3 in DNA: TGTGCCAGCAGCCCTCAGAAGAACACTGAAGCTTTCTTT. The variable domain in full, completed from reference TRBV7-2 and TRBJ1-1, reads GAGVSQSPSNKVTEKGKDVELRCDPISGHTALYWYRQSLGQGLEFLIYFQGNSAPDKSGLPSDRFSAERTGGSVSTLTIQRTQQEDSAVYLCASSPQKNTEAFFGQGTRLTVV.